The 5 T cell receptor beta chains below come from one sample, sequenced in a study of cytomegalovirus exposure and HLA in healthy donors. The PCR employed 60 Vbeta primers together with 13 Jbeta primers. TCRdb's copy holds only in-frame clones and misses some; the assay was immunoSEQ multiplex PCR. The sample includes roughly 53,000 clones. Sequencing was done on a sample of PBMCs. Receptor source: a man aged 18 to 30 in good health and CMV-seropositive.

The chain links TRBV5-1 to TRBJ2-3; 7 bases match TRBD2. CDR1 is SGHRS and CDR2 is YFSETQ in the germline V gene. Trimming removed 1 base from V and 0 bases from J; junction bases left unmatched: 8. CDR3 length: 17 amino acids. The DNA for the CDR3 is TGCGCCAGCAGCTTGAGTGGTCTAGCGGAGAGCACAGATACGCAGTATTTT. It yields the protein CASSLSGLAESTDTQYF.

Notes on this clone: Germline and junction disagree at one end, which may indicate a read error. V gene TRBV15 combines with J gene TRBJ1-4; TRBD1 is a possible D gene (5 bases). The germline CDR1 and CDR2 sequences are LNHNV and YYDKDF (reference sequence). The CDR3 sequence is 10 residues long. The CDR3 protein is CATSSGYTIF. CDR3 nucleotide sequence: TGTGCCACCAGCTCAGGGTATACAATTTTT.

The rearrangement joins TRBV13 to TRBJ2-3; 7 positions agree with TRBD2. V was clipped by 4 bases and J by 4 bases; unmatched bases: 17. Per the germline V gene, CDR1 is PRHDT and CDR2 is FYEKMQ (reference sequence). The CDR3 consists of 18 residues. This chain's CDR3 is CASSSRDYPHQSPDTQYF. The CDR3 DNA sequence: TGTGCCAGCAGCTCTCGGGACTACCCTCACCAGTCCCCAGATACGCAGTATTTT.

This rearrangement joins TRBV6-1 to TRBJ1-1; a possible D gene is TRBD1 (5 bases). Germline V gene sequence: CDR1 MNHNS, CDR2 SASEGT. There are 15 residues in the CDR3. V lost 5 bases to trimming and J lost 3 bases, with 16 bases between them. DNA for the CDR3: TGTGCCAGCAGTATAAGGGGCGCTGGGGACACTGAAGCTTTCTTT. It specifies CASSIRGAGDTEAFF.

V is TRBV7-9 and J is TRBJ2-5, with 9 bases matching TRBD2. Gene TRBJ2-7 matches the end of the DNA better, so the J call may be wrong. This CDR3 has 17 residues. Germline values: CDR1 SEHNR, CDR2 FQNEAQ (reference sequence). The CDR3 here is CASSHRGSGGRVYEQYF. The CDR3 DNA follows: TGTGCCAGCAGCCATCGGGGGAGTGGCGGGAGGGTCTACGAGCAGTACTTC.